This TCR beta chain was identified in a study of human T cells and chemical hapten exposure. For the study at large: Sensitization applied 2% DPC to about 2 cm by about 2 cm of upper inner arm skin.

This clonotype showed up just a few times. The CDR3 is made up of 15 amino acids. Germline V gene lookup returns CDR1 SGHKS and CDR2 YYEKEE (reference sequence). V shed 2 bases and J 8 bases; nucleotides not matched to a gene: 5. Via MiXCR, TCRdb re-called the RACE reads, giving one row per CDR3 protein. Altogether 380,000 or so distinct CDR3 sequences are present, approximately 5.8% being singletons, with the ten largest covering roughly 8.2%. Sample time point: pre-sensitization, week 0. Treatment defined: therapeutic diphenylcyclopropenone sensitization with weekly scalp DPC. The source material was whole blood, sampled in connection with sensitization to the hapten diphenylcyclopropenone (DPC). J is TRBJ1-4 and V is TRBV5-5, with TRBD1 matching over 11 bases. This TCR came from a woman aged 18-29 years with alopecia areata. Some clones in this sample may be carry-over from other donors' samples. The CDR3 nucleotides read TGTGCCAGCAGCTTTGGACAGGGGGCTCACGAAAAACTGTTTTTT. Its translation: CASSFGQGAHEKLFF.